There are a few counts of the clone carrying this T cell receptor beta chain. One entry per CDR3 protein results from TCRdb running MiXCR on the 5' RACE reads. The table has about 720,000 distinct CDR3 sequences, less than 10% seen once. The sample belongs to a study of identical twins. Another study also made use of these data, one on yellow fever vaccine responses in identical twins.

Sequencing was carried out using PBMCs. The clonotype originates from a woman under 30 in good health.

CDR3 DNA sequence: TGCAGTGCTATGAGGGGGATGAGAGATACGCAGTATTTT. It translates to CSAMRGMRDTQYF. The chain is built from TRBV20-1 and TRBJ2-3; maybe TRBD1 (6 bases). CDR3 length: 13 residues. The V end lost 4 bases, the J end lost 5 bases, and 13 bases lay between the germline ends. Germline CDR1 DFQATT, CDR2 SNEGSKA (reference sequence).